Sequencing of this T cell receptor (beta chain) was carried out in a study of Ad26.COV2.S vaccination and SARS-CoV-2 variants (dated by TCRdb to the early 2020s). Study-level background: Donors in the vaccine arm were drawn from COV1001, a phase I-IIa trial of Ad26.COV2.S in healthy adults that was multicentre, randomized, double-blind and placebo-controlled. Ad26.COV2.S was administered intramuscularly at a dose of 5x10^10 or 1x10^11 viral particles, either as one shot or as two shots given 56 days apart. TCRbeta repertoire sequencing was used to assess the specificity and breadth of SARS-CoV-2-reactive T cell receptors after Ad26.COV2.S vaccination. The TCR-sequenced set comprised roughly 30 samples: approximately 19 Ad26.COV2.S vaccine recipients, 5 placebo recipients and 8 SARS-CoV-2 convalescent individuals. Participants in the trial were split at random into five groups of five each, receiving low-dose or high-dose Ad26.COV2.S once or twice, or else placebo on both occasions. Investigators did not know the trial group allocation while performing experiments and assessing outcomes. What the authors observed across the whole study: Comparable non-spike TCR breadth was observed between vaccine and placebo recipients, consistent with only spike being contained in the vaccine. The authors noted that the TCR breadth and depth analyses may have underestimated total T cell responses. Ad26.COV2.S recipients had higher spike-specific TCR breadth than placebo recipients (P = 0.0014). The study lacked the statistical power to compare responses across vaccine doses or regimens. Substantial breadth of spike-specific CD8+ and CD4+ T cell responses was reported after vaccination.

A note on this clone: The specificity of this receptor is unknown. No qualities accompany the bases; no much larger clone lies one base away.

Read against the paper, the sample's treatment or condition label means: some 19 received Ad26.COV2.S at low or high dose, single or two shots; about 5 received placebo; per-sample allocation not given. For vaccine and placebo recipients, the sequenced repertoires came from samples collected on day 63 after the first injection. Cohort 1b enrolled some 25 adults aged 18-55 years at a single site in Boston, USA, between 29 July and 7 August 2020. Ad26.COV2.S was a replication-incompetent adenovirus type 26 vector expressing a prefusion-stabilized SARS-CoV-2 spike protein from the original Wuhan strain. Measured from the cysteine to the phenylalanine, the CDR3 is 13 residues long. Here the CDR3 DNA is all that survives: 39 bases in frame from base 1. Via the germline V gene, CDR1 is MNHEY and CDR2 SVGAGI. Trimming accounts for 8 bases at V and 4 bases at J, while the number of junction bases matched to no gene is 5.

The immunoSEQ Assay was the method used to sequence TCRbeta CDR3 regions. After extraction, genomic DNA underwent amplification by bias-controlled multiplex PCR, followed by high-throughput sequencing. The authors processed their data as follows. To quantify the absolute abundance of every unique TCRbeta CDR3 region, sequences were collapsed and filtered. Usable DNA was measured by amplifying reference genes present in all nucleated cells, and TCRbeta template counts were normalized to that usable DNA to estimate T cell fraction. Repertoire TCRs were annotated as SARS-CoV-2-specific when V gene, CDR3 amino acid sequence and J gene were exactly matched to a known reactive TCR set. The reference SARS-CoV-2 TCR set was derived from MIRA and filtered for enrichment in COVID-19-positive ImmuneCODE repertoires, a step that removed public or cross-reactive TCRs. Using the MIRA antigens, annotated TCRs were further analysed by specific ORF or by position within an ORF. Depth was the summed frequency of annotated unique rearrangements, while breadth was defined as annotated unique rearrangements over total unique productive rearrangements. Two-sided Wilcoxon rank-sum tests were used to compare TCR breadth between groups. The immuneACCESS repertoire file appears here via TCRdb, limited to in-frame rearrangements. These files lack a portion of the clones; in checked studies, under half of the deficit traces to unresolved V genes, and the cause of the others is not known. V and J calls and clone size are copied from that table; D and trimming were computed from the DNA. A total of about 350,000 clones appear in this sample, about 85% of them only once. The ten largest clones take up 6.4% of the sample.

The clonotype originates from a person between 18 and 60 years old who received the Ad26.COV2.S COVID-19 vaccine or a placebo. Sequences were derived from peripheral blood, sampled in a trial of Ad26.COV2.S vaccine versus placebo. The chain joins TRBV6-5 to TRBJ1-5, and 7 bases in between align with TRBD1. The CDR3 reads CASGRGSNQPQHF. At the DNA level, the sequence is TGTGCCAGCGGCAGGGGGTCGAATCAGCCCCAGCATTTT.